The 21 T cell receptor beta chains given below trace back to one sample, sequenced in a study of Ad26.COV2.S vaccination and SARS-CoV-2 variants. As to treatment: around 19 received Ad26.COV2.S at low or high dose, single or two shots; about 5 received placebo; per-sample allocation not given. Following the first vaccine or placebo injection, samples were taken on day 63. Produced via immunoSEQ multiplex PCR; TCRdb's table is partial and in-frame only. In the table there are 500,000 or so clones, around 88% of which are singletons. Sequenced here: peripheral blood, sampled in a trial of Ad26.COV2.S vaccine versus placebo. These receptors were collected from a person between 18 and 59 years old who received the Ad26.COV2.S COVID-19 vaccine or a placebo.

The chain employs TRBV27 and TRBJ2-7; tentative D call: TRBD2 (5 bases). This CDR3 contains 14 residues. V was cut by 6 bases and J by 0 bases, with 12 bases left in between. Germline V gene lookup returns CDR1 MNHEY and CDR2 SMNVEV (reference sequence). CDR3 nucleotide sequence: TGTGCCAGCAGGGGTGTAGCGAACTCCTACGAGCAGTACTTC. Its translation: CASRGVANSYEQYF.

This sequence joins TRBV2 and TRBJ1-5; maybe TRBD1 (5 bases). The germline gives CDR1 SNHLY, CDR2 FYNNEI. V lost 2 bases and J lost 5, with 10 bases in between. This CDR3 has 14 residues. In DNA form, the CDR3 reads TGTGCCAGCAGTGAATACAGGATCGATCAGCCCCAGCATTTT. This codes for CASSEYRIDQPQHF.

The J gene is TRBJ2-1, the V gene TRBV4-3; 12 bases are a match to TRBD2. The J segment lost 4 bases and the V segment lost 2 bases, leaving 3 bases of the junction unmatched. Germline loops: CDR1 LGHNA, CDR2 YSLEER. CDR3 length: 16 residues. CDR3 region: CASSQRTSGEYNEQFF. CDR3 DNA: TGCGCCAGCAGCCAACGGACTAGCGGGGAGTACAATGAGCAGTTCTTC.

The chain combines TRBV29-1 with TRBJ2-1; 11 positions match TRBD2. The V gene's germline CDR1 is SQVTM and CDR2 ANQGSEA. V dropped 1 base and J dropped 1; count of bases not matched to a gene: 3. The CDR3 has 16 residues. The CDR3 loop reads CSVEVGTSGSYNEQFF. The CDR3, as DNA: TGCAGCGTTGAAGTAGGGACTAGCGGATCCTACAATGAGCAGTTCTTC.

The chain uses TRBV30 and TRBJ1-5; TRBD1 aligns across 9 bases. Germline trimming cut 0 bases from V and 3 bases from J; bases unmatched to any gene: 6. The germline V gene has CDR1 GTSNPN and CDR2 SVGIG (reference sequence). CDR3 length: 16 amino acids. The CDR3 reads CAWSVGQGQTNQPQHF. CDR3 in DNA: TGTGCCTGGAGTGTGGGACAGGGCCAAACCAATCAGCCCCAGCATTTT.

This clone appeared a few times. The gene calls are TRBV5-1 and TRBJ2-7; 7 bases agree with TRBD1. V was clipped by 4 bases and J by 6 bases; unmatched bases: 4. Germline V gene sequence: CDR1 SGHRS, CDR2 YFSETQ. The CDR3 has 12 amino acids. DNA for the CDR3: TGCGCCAGCAGCCCACGACAGGGCGAGCAGTACTTC. Translating gives CASSPRQGEQYF.

V and J are TRBV2 and TRBJ2-7; the D is unclear. Germline CDR1 SNHLY, CDR2 FYNNEI. CDR3 length equals 14 residues. V lost 6 bases and J 3 bases, leaving 15 bases between the germline ends. The CDR3, as DNA: TGTGCCAGCAGAGCAACGACAACCCGCTACGAGCAGTACTTC. Encoded protein: CASRATTTRYEQYF.

The sample holds one count of this clone. The chain carries TRBV7-2 and TRBJ1-2; D is undetermined. CDR1 and CDR2 from the germline V gene are SGHTA and FQGNSA. V lost 2 bases and J 4 bases, leaving 11 bases between the germline ends. The CDR3 is made up of 14 amino acids. CDR3 nucleotides: TGTGCCAGCAGCTTACAGAGCCCGACCTATGGCTACACCTTC. This sequence encodes CASSLQSPTYGYTF.

The rearrangement uses TRBV5-6 and TRBJ1-2, with D hard to call. The CDR3 is 13 residues long. V shed 0 bases and J shed 4 bases, with 7 bases lying between them. In germline, CDR1 is SGHDT, CDR2 YYEEEE. The DNA of the CDR3 is TGTGCCAGCAGCTTGGGGGCCTCCTATGGCTACACCTTC. Translating it yields CASSLGASYGYTF.

The chain employs TRBV5-1 and TRBJ1-2; the D is unclear. The germline V gene has CDR1 SGHRS and CDR2 YFSETQ. The V gene lost 2 bases and the J gene lost 5 bases, with 16 bases spanning the gap. The CDR3 is made up of 15 amino acids. CDR3 DNA sequence: TGCGCCAGCAGCTTCTCCCAGGCAGGATGGTATGGCTACACCTTC. Its translation is CASSFSQAGWYGYTF.

The V gene is TRBV27, the J gene TRBJ2-3, with D perhaps matching TRBD2 (7 bases). CDR3 size: 15 residues. Trimming shortened V by 2 bases and J by 6 bases, and 15 bases separated the two germline ends. Looked up from germline, CDR1 is MNHEY and CDR2 is SMNVEV (reference sequence). The chain's CDR3 is CASSLGARGGDTQYF. DNA of the CDR3: TGTGCCAGCAGTTTAGGCGCAAGGGGGGGGGATACGCAGTATTTT.

CDR3 DNA sequence: TGTGCCATCAGCCCGTCACAGGGGATGGGCGAAAAACTGTTTTTT. As protein: CAISPSQGMGEKLFF. V gene TRBV10-3 combines with J gene TRBJ1-4, with TRBD1 matching 7 bases. The CDR3 consists of 15 residues. Germline V gene lookup returns CDR1 ENHRY and CDR2 SYGVKD. Germline trimming cut 6 bases from V and 8 bases from J; bases unmatched to any gene: 12.

In this sample, this clone turned up a few times. One end of the junction does not line up with germline, which may come from a read error. The chain recombines TRBV3-1 (or the pseudogene TRBV3-2) with TRBJ2-7; D perhaps matches TRBD2 (6 bases). Germline CDR1 and CDR2: LGHDT and YNNKEL (reference sequence). The CDR3 is 12 residues long. This CDR3 reads CASSPAGLPLSF. CDR3 DNA: TGTGCCAGCAGCCCTGCGGGGCTACCCCTTTCCTTC.

This chain connects TRBV7-9 to TRBJ2-2; no clear D gene. The germline CDR1 and CDR2 sequences are SEHNR and FQNEAQ (reference sequence). Deletions cut 1 base from V and 8 bases from J, with 17 bases between. The CDR3 runs 16 residues. The CDR3 protein is CASSLVGHPTRGELFF. In nucleotides, the CDR3 is TGTGCCAGCAGCTTAGTTGGCCACCCGACCCGGGGGGAGCTGTTTTTT.

The chain has TRBV29-1 and TRBJ1-2; D might be TRBD1 (5 bases). In germline, CDR1 is SQVTM, CDR2 ANQGSEA. CDR3 size: 14 residues. Trimming shortened V by 1 base and J by 4 bases, and 13 bases separated the two germline ends. CDR3 in DNA: TGCAGCGTTGAAGGGGGCGGCAGGAGCTATGGCTACACCTTC. This translates into CSVEGGGRSYGYTF.

This chain uses TRBV9 with TRBJ2-2; D call uncertain. The CDR3 is 15 amino acids. Looked up from germline, CDR1 is SGDLS and CDR2 is YYNGEE. V lost 1 base to trimming and J lost 6 bases, with 13 bases between them. The CDR3, as DNA: TGTGCCAGCAGCGTAACCCAGCGAGGCCCCGGGGAGCTGTTTTTT. Encoded protein: CASSVTQRGPGELFF.

The count of this clone is one. The chain employs TRBV4-1 and TRBJ2-7; D is ambiguous. The CDR3 runs to 16 residues. Trimming cost V 1 base and J 4 bases, with 17 bases left between them. CDR1 MGHRA and CDR2 YSYEKL come from the germline V gene. CDR3 loop: CASSQGFNFGGYEQYF. CDR3 nucleotides: TGCGCCAGCAGCCAAGGGTTTAATTTCGGCGGATACGAGCAGTACTTC.

In its sample, this clone was seen once. The chain is built from TRBV28 and TRBJ1-2; D uncertain. V lost 4 bases and J 8 bases, leaving 11 bases between the germline ends. Per the germline V gene, CDR1 is MDHEN and CDR2 is SYDVKM. This CDR3 contains 12 residues. In nucleotides, the CDR3 is TGTGCCAGCAGTTCCCCCGGTTTAGGCTACACCTTC. Protein: CASSSPGLGYTF.

The chain combines TRBV19 with TRBJ1-1; D not resolved. This CDR3 comprises 16 residues. Germline V gene lookup returns CDR1 LNHDA and CDR2 SQIVND (reference sequence). V was pared by 3 bases and J by 0 bases, with 14 bases between. The CDR3 DNA is TGTGCCAGTAGTATGGGAACAGTACGAATGAACACTGAAGCTTTCTTT. Protein sequence: CASSMGTVRMNTEAFF.

This chain uses TRBV10-3 with TRBJ1-4, with TRBD1 as a possible D gene (6 bases). The CDR3 has 14 amino acids. Germline values: CDR1 ENHRY, CDR2 SYGVKD. The ends were cut back, 2 bases at V and 7 bases at J, with 11 bases in the middle. In DNA, the CDR3 is TGTGCCATCAGTGAGGGGGGGGCTGGTGAAAAACTGTTTTTT. This encodes CAISEGGAGEKLFF.

The gene calls are TRBV29-1 and TRBJ1-5; D call uncertain. Trimming took 3 bases from V and 0 from J, leaving 6 bases between them. The V gene's germline CDR1 is SQVTM and CDR2 ANQGSEA. The length of the CDR3 is 13 residues. The CDR3, as DNA: TGCAGCGTTGAGAGCGATAGCAATCAGCCCCAGCATTTT. This encodes CSVESDSNQPQHF.